The 6 T cell receptor beta chains in this list originate from one sample, sequenced in a study of shared clonotypes between healthy human individuals. Sequenced by immunoSEQ multiplex PCR; TCRdb stores in-frame clones only, minus some. In the table there are roughly 320,000 clones, 80% to 90% of which are singletons. The sequenced sample consisted of memory CD8+ T cells sorted from blood. Subset meaning: CD45RO+ cells pooled with CCR7-negative TemRA cells. These receptors originate from a man aged 18 to 30 in good health.

The chain uses TRBV6-5 and TRBJ2-5; no reliable D call. The CDR3 sequence is 15 residues long. Between the trimmed V and J ends, which lost 2 bases and 5 bases, there was a span of 15 bases. Germline V gene lookup returns CDR1 MNHEY and CDR2 SVGAGI. The CDR3 loop reads CASSYGLGLVETQYF. For the CDR3, the DNA is TGTGCCAGCAGTTACGGGCTGGGCCTGGTGGAGACCCAGTACTTC.

The rearrangement uses TRBV30 and TRBJ2-7; 7 nucleotides line up with TRBD1. The CDR3 is made up of 13 amino acids. Per germline, CDR1 GTSNPN and CDR2 SVGIG (reference sequence). V lost 1 base, J lost 2 bases, and 2 bases stayed unmatched. DNA of the CDR3: TGTGCCTGGAGTGGTAGGGGGCCCTACGAGCAGTACTTC. This encodes CAWSGRGPYEQYF.

The V and J genes are TRBV4-1 and TRBJ1-4, with a weak D call TRBD1 (5 bases). The germline V gene has CDR1 MGHRA and CDR2 YSYEKL. CDR3 length equals 15 residues. Trimming took 0 bases from V and 8 from J, leaving 13 bases between them. The CDR3 spells CASSQETRWGEKLFF. CDR3 DNA: TGCGCCAGCAGCCAAGAAACTCGTTGGGGGGAAAAACTGTTTTTT.

This clone was seen more than once but under ten times. This sequence joins TRBV4-1 and TRBJ1-5; D may be TRBD1 (5 bases). The CDR3 covers 15 residues. V was pared by 1 base and J by 5 bases, with 12 bases between. In germline, CDR1 is MGHRA, CDR2 YSYEKL. CDR3 bases: TGCGCCAGCAGCCAAGTAGCACAGGCGGATCAGCCCCAGCATTTT. This sequence encodes CASSQVAQADQPQHF.

This chain uses TRBV6-1 with TRBJ2-7; D gene uncertain. V gave up 0 bases and J gave up 0 bases, with 12 bases separating them. This CDR3 is 16 amino acids long. Germline assignment: CDR1 MNHNS and CDR2 SASEGT. The CDR3, as DNA: TGTGCCAGCAGTGAAGCAGGTTCGGCCAGCTCCTACGAGCAGTACTTC. This sequence encodes CASSEAGSASSYEQYF.

The chain employs TRBV13 and TRBJ2-3; tentatively, D is TRBD2 (5 bases). The germline V gene has CDR1 PRHDT and CDR2 FYEKMQ (reference sequence). CDR3 length: 16 residues. Trimming removed 5 bases at V and 0 bases at J, with 15 bases between. The CDR3 spells CASSPLRDLSTDTQYF. DNA for the CDR3: TGTGCCAGCAGCCCCCTACGGGATTTGAGCACAGATACGCAGTATTTT.